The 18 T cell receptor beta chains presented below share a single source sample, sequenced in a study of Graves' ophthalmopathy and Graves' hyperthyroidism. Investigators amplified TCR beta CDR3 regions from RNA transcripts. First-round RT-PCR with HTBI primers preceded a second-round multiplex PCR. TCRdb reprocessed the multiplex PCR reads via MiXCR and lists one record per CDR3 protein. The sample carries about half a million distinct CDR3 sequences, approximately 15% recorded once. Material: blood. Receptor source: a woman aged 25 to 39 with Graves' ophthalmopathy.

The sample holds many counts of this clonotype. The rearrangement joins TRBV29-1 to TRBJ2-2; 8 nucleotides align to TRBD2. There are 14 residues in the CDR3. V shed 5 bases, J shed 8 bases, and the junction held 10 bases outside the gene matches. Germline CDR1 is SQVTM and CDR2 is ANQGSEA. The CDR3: CSVRASGFRGELFF. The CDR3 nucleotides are TGCAGCGTTCGGGCTAGCGGGTTCAGGGGGGAGCTGTTTTTT.

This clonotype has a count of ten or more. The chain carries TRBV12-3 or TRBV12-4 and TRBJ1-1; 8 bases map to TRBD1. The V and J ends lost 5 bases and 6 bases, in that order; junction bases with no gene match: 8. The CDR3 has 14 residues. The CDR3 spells CASSPSGGEAEAFF. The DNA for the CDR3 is TGTGCCAGCAGTCCTTCAGGGGGCGAGGCTGAAGCTTTCTTT.

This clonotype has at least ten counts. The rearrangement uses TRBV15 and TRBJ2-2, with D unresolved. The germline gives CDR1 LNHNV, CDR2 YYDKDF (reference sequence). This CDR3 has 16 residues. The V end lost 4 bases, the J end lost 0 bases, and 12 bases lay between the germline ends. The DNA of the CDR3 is TGTGCCACCAGCACTACACGGATCGCGAACACCGGGGAGCTGTTTTTT. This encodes CATSTTRIANTGELFF.

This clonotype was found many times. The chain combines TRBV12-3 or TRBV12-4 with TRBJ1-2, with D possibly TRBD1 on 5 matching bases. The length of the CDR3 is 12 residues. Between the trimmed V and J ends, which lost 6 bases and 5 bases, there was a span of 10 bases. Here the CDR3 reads CASRLTEYGYTF. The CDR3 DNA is TGTGCCAGCAGGTTGACAGAATATGGCTACACCTTC.

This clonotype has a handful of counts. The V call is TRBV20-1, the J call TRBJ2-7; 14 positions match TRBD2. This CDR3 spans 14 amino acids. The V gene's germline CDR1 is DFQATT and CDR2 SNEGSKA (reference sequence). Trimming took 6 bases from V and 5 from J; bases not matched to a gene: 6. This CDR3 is CSALLGLAGDEQYF. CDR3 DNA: TGCAGTGCCCTATTGGGACTAGCGGGGGACGAGCAGTACTTC.

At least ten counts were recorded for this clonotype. The CDR3 DNA follows: TGTGCCAGCAGTCCCGCCTATGGGCCCTCCTACGAGCAGTACTTC. Translated: CASSPAYGPSYEQYF. The rearrangement joins TRBV12-3 or TRBV12-4 to TRBJ2-7; D is unclear. This CDR3 is 15 amino acids long. V was clipped by 5 bases and J by 0 bases, with 14 bases between them.

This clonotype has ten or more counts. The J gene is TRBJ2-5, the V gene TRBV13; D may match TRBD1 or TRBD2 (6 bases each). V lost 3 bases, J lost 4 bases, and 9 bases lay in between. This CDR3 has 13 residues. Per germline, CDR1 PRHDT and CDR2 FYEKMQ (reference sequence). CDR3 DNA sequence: TGTGCCAGCAGCTTTTGGGGGGCAGAGACCCAGTACTTC. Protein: CASSFWGAETQYF.

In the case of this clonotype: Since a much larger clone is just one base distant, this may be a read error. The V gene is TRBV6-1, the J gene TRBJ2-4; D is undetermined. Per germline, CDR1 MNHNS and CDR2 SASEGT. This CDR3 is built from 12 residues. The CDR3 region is CAGSEIKNIQYF. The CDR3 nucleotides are TGTGCCGGCAGTGAAATTAAAAACATTCAGTACTTC.

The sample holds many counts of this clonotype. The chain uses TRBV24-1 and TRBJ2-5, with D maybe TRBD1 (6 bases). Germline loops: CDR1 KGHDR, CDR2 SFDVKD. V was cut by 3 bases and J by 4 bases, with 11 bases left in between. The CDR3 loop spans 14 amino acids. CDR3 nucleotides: TGTGCCACCAGTGATAACAGGGTTGGAGAGACCCAGTACTTC. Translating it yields CATSDNRVGETQYF.

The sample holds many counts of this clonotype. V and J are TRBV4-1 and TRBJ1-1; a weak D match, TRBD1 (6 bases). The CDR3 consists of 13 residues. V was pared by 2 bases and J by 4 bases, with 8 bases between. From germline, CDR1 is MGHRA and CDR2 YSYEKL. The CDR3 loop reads CASSQLTGTEAFF. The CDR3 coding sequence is TGCGCCAGCAGCCAATTGACAGGCACTGAAGCTTTCTTT.

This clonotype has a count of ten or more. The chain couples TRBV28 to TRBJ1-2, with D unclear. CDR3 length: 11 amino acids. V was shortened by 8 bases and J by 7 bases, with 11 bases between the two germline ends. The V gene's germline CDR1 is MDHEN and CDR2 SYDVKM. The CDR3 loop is CASGNLGGYTF. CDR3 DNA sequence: TGTGCCAGCGGGAATCTCGGTGGCTACACCTTC.

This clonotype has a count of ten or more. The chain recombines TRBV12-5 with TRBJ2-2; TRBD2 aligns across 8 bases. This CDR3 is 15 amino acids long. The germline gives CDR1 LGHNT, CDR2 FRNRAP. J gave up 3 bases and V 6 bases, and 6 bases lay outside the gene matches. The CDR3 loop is CASGFGGVDTGELFF. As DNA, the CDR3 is TGTGCTAGTGGCTTCGGGGGGGTCGACACCGGGGAGCTGTTTTTT.

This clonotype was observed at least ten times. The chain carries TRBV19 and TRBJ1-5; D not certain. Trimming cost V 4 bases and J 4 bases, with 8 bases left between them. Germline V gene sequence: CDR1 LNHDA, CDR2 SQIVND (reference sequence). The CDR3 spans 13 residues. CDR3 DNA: TGTGCCAGTAGTAGTCGTTTTAATCAGCCCCAGCATTTT. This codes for CASSSRFNQPQHF. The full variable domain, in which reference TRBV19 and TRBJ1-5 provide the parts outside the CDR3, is DGGITQSPKYLFRKEGQNVTLSCEQNLNHDAMYWYRQDPGQGLRLIYYSQIVNDFQKGDIAEGYSVSREKKESFPLTVTSAQKNPTAFYLCASSSRFNQPQHFGDGTRLSIL.

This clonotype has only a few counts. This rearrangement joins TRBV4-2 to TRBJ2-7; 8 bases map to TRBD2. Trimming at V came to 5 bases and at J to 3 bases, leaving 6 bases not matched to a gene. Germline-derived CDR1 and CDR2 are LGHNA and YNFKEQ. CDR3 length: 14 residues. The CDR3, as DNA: TGTGCCAGCAGCGCCCAAAGCGGGGGCTACGAGCAGTACTTC. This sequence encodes CASSAQSGGYEQYF.

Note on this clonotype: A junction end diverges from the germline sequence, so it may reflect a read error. CDR3 sequence (DNA): TGTGCCAGCAGTTTAGGGGGGATAGGTACCTACGAACAGTACTTC. Translating gives CASSLGGIGTYEQYF. The rearrangement links TRBV27 to TRBJ2-7, with D possibly being TRBD2 (6 bases). The germline gives CDR1 MNHEY, CDR2 SMNVEV (reference sequence). This CDR3 has 15 amino acids.

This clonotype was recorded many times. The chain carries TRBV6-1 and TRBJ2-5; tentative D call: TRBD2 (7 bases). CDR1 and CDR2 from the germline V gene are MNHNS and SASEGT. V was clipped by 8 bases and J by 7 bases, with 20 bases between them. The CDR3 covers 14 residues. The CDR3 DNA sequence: TGTGCCAGCTCGGGCCTTAGGGGAGGGGGGACCCAGTACTTC. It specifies CASSGLRGGGTQYF.

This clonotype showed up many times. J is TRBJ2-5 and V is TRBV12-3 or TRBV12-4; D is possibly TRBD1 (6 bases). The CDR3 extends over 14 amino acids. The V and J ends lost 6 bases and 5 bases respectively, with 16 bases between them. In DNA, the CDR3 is TGTGCCAGCAGCCTCACAGGGAGTTGGGAGACCCAGTACTTC. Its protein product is CASSLTGSWETQYF.

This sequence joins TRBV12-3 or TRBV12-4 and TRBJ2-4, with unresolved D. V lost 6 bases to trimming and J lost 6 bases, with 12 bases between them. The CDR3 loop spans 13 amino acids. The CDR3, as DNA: TGTGCCAGCAGACCAGGTCCCTCAAACATTCAGTACTTC. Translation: CASRPGPSNIQYF.